The following is a T cell receptor beta chain sequence with its context. These data originate in a study of CD8+ T cells in alopecia areata. Following RNA extraction, reverse transcription yielded cDNA that acted as the sequencing template. Assay used: immunoSEQ multiplex PCR; TCRdb lists only in-frame clones, some missing. The sample yields roughly 110,000 clones, 84% seen once. The J segment lost 4 bases and the V segment lost 6 bases, leaving 5 bases of the junction unmatched. Per the germline V gene, CDR1 is SNHLY and CDR2 is FYNNEI. The length of the CDR3 is 15 residues. Treatment meaning: oral pan-JAK inhibitor, 5-10 mg twice daily.

The V gene is TRBV2, the J gene TRBJ2-5; TRBD2 aligns across 13 bases. This specimen consisted of CD8+ T cells sorted from blood, obtained at week 24, from a patient treated with tofacitinib. The clonotype originates from a human donor with alopecia areata. CDR3 DNA: TGTGCCAGCAGGGGGACTAGCGGGGCCGGAGAGACCCAGTACTTC. Protein sequence: CASRGTSGAGETQYF.